This T cell receptor (beta chain) comes out of a study of regulatory T cells in long-lasting Graves disease. The V end was cut by 1 base, the J end by 6 bases, with 10 bases between. Germline loops: CDR1 SGHDN, CDR2 FVKESK. The CDR3 loop spans 13 amino acids. Ten or more counts support this clonotype. Arm-PCR of CDR3 regions and iRepertoire HTBI primers were the basis on which TCR beta libraries were built. In TCRdb, the multiplex PCR reads were re-called with MiXCR into one record per CDR3 protein. This table holds around 500,000 distinct CDR3 sequences, about 14% found once. Time point meaning: newly diagnosed GD, antithyroid drugs for less than 3 months. PBMCs provided the RNA from which the TCR library was made. These data were also reused for a study on T cells in Graves' hyperthyroidism and ophthalmopathy.

The sequence came from a man aged 25 to 40 with Graves disease. The sequencing here drew on peripheral blood mononuclear cells (PBMCs), taken at new diagnosis, from a patient treated with antithyroid drugs. The rearrangement links TRBV14 to TRBJ2-7; D remains ambiguous. The CDR3 nucleotides are TGTGCCAGCAGCCAAGTTTTGGGTAGCGAGCAGTACTTC. Protein: CASSQVLGSEQYF.